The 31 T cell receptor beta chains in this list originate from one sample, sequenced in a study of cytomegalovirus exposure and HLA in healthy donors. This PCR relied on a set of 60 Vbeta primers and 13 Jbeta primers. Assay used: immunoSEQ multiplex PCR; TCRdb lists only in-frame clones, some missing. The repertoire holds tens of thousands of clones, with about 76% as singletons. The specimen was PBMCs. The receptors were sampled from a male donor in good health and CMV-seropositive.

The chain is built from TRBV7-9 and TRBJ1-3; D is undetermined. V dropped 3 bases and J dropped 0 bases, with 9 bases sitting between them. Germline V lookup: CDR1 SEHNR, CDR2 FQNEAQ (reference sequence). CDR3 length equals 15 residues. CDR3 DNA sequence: TGTGCCAGCAGCTTTGACCGGAGCTCTGGAAACACCATATATTTT. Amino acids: CASSFDRSSGNTIYF.

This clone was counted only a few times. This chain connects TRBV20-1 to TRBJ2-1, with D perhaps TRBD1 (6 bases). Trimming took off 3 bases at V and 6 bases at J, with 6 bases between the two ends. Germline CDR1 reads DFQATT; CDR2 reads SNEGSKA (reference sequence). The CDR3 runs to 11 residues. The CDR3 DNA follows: TGCAGTGCTAGCAGGGGCAATGAGCAGTTCTTC. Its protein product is CSASRGNEQFF.

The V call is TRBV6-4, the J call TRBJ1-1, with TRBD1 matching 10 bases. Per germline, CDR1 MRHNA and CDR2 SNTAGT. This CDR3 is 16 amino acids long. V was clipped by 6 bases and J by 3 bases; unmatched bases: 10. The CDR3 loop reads CASRLGTGTGDTEAFF. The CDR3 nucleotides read TGTGCCAGCAGACTGGGTACAGGGACAGGGGACACTGAAGCTTTCTTT.

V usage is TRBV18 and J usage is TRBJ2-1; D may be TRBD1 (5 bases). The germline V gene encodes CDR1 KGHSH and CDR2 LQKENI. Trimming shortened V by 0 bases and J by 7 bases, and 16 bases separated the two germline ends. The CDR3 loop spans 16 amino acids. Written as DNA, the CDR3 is TGTGCCAGCTCACCACCTATAGGGCAGGGTGGGAATGAGCAGTTCTTC. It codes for CASSPPIGQGGNEQFF.

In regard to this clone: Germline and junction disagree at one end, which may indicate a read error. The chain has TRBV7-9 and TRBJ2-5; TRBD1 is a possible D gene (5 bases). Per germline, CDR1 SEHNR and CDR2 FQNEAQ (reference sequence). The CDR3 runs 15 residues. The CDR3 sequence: CSSSPNKQGPRTQYF. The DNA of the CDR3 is TGTTCCAGCAGCCCAAACAAGCAGGGTCCCAGGACCCAGTACTTC. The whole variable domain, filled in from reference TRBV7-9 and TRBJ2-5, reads DTGVSQNPRHKITKRGQNVTFRCDPISEHNRLYWYRQTLGQGPEFLTYFQNEAQLEKSRLLSDRFSAERPKGSFSTLEIQRTEQGDSAMYLCSSSPNKQGPRTQYFGPGTRLLVL.

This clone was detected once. CDR3 protein: CASSAGGRVQFF. CDR3 sequence (DNA): TGTGCCAGCAGCGCCGGGGGACGGGTGCAGTTCTTC. This chain joins TRBV9 and TRBJ2-1; weak D call: TRBD2 (6 bases). CDR1 SGDLS and CDR2 YYNGEE come from the germline V gene. Trimming stripped 3 bases from V and 12 bases from J, with 13 bases between. The CDR3 sequence is 12 residues long.

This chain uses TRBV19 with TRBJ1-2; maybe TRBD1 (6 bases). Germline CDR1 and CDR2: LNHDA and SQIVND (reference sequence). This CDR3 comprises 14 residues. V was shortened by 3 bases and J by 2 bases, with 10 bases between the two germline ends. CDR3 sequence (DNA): TGTGCCAGTAGTATGAAGGACAGAAACTATGGCTACACCTTC. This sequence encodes CASSMKDRNYGYTF.

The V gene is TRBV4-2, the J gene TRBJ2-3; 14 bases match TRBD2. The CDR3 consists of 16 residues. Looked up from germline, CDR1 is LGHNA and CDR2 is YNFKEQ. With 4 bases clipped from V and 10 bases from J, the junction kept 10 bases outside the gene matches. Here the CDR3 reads CASSPRTSGGKNAQYF. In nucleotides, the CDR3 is TGTGCCAGCAGCCCAAGGACTAGCGGGGGGAAGAATGCGCAGTATTTT.

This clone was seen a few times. CDR3 nucleotide sequence: TGTGCCATCAGTGACTCAGCGGGGGGAGCGGAGACCCAGTACTTC. This gives the protein CAISDSAGGAETQYF. The V call is TRBV10-3, the J call TRBJ2-5; 9 nucleotides match TRBD2. V was pared by 3 bases and J by 5 bases, with 7 bases of the junction left unmatched. CDR3 length equals 15 residues. Germline V CDR1 and CDR2: ENHRY, SYGVKD.

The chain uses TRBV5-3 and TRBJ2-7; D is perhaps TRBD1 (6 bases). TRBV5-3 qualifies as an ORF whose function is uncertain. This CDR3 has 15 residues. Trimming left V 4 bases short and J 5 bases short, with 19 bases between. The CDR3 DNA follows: TGTGCCAGAAGCCAACATGGGCAGGGGTGCCACGAGCAGTACTTC. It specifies CARSQHGQGCHEQYF.

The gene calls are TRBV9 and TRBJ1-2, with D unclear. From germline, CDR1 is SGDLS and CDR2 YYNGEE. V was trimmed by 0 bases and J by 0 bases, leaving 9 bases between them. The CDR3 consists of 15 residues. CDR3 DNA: TGTGCCAGCAGCGTAGACGGGAGGACTAACTATGGCTACACCTTC. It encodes CASSVDGRTNYGYTF.

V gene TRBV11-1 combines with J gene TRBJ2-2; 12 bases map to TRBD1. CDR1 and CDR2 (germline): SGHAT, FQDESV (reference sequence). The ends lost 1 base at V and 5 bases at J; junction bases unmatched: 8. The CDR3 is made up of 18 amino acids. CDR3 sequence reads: CASSLVGTGGGSTGELFF. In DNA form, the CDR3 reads TGTGCCAGCAGCTTAGTTGGGACAGGGGGCGGTTCTACCGGGGAGCTGTTTTTT.

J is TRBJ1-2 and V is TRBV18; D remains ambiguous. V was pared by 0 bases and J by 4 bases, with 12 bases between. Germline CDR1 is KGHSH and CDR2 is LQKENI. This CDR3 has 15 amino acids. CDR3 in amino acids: CASSPPGVVGYGYTF. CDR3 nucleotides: TGTGCCAGCTCACCACCCGGGGTTGTTGGCTATGGCTACACCTTC.

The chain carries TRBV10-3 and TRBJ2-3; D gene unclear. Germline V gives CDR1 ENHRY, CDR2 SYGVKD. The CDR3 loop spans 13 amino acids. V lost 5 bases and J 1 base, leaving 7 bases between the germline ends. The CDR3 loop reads CAISRVGTDTQYF. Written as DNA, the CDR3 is TGTGCCATCAGTCGGGTCGGCACAGATACGCAGTATTTT.

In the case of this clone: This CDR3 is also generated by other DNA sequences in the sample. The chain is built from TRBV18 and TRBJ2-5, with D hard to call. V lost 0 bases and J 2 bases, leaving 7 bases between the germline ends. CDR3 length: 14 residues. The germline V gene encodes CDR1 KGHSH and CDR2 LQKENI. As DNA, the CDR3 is TGTGCCAGCTCACCACCGGCTAGTCAAGAGACCCAGTACTTC. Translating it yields CASSPPASQETQYF.

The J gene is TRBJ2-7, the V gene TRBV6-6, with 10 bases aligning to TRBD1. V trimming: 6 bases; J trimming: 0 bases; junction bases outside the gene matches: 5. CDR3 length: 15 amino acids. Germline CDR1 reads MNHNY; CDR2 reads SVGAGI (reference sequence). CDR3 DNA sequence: TGTGCCAGCAGAACAGGGGACAGGGGCTCCTACGAGCAGTACTTC. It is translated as CASRTGDRGSYEQYF.

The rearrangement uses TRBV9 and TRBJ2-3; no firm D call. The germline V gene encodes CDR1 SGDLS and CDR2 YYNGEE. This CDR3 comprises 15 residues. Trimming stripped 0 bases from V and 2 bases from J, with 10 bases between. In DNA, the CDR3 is TGTGCCAGCAGCGTAGGGCGGCAGTACACAGATACGCAGTATTTT. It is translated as CASSVGRQYTDTQYF.

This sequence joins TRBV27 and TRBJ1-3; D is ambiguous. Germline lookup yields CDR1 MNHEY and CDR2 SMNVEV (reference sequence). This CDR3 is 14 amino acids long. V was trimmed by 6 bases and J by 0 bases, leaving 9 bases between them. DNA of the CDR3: TGTGCCAGCAGGAGCACTGCCTCTGGAAACACCATATATTTT. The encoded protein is CASRSTASGNTIYF.

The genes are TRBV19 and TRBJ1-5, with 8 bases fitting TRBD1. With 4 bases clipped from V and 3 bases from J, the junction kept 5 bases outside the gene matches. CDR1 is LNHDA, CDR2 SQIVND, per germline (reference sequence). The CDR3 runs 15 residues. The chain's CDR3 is CASSTRTGYNQPQHF. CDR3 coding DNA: TGTGCCAGTAGTACCAGGACAGGGTACAATCAGCCCCAGCATTTT.

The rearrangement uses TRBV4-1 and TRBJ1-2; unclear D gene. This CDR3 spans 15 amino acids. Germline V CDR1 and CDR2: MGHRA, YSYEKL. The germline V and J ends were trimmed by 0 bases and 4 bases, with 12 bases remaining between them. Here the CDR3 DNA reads TGCGCCAGCAGCCAAGATCATGCCAACTTCTATGGCTACACCTTC. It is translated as CASSQDHANFYGYTF.

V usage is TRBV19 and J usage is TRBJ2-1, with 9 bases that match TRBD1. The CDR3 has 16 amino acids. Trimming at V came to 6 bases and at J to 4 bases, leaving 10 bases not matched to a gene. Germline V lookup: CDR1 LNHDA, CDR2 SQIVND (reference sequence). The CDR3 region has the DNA TGTGCCAGTAGAACAGGGGGCGCGGGGCTTTACAATGAGCAGTTCTTC. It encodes CASRTGGAGLYNEQFF.

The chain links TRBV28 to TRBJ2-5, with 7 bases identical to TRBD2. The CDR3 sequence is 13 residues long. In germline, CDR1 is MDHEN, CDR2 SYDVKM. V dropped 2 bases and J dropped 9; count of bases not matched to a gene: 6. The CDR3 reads CASSLVSRGAQYF. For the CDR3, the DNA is TGTGCCAGCAGTTTAGTGAGTCGGGGGGCCCAGTACTTC.

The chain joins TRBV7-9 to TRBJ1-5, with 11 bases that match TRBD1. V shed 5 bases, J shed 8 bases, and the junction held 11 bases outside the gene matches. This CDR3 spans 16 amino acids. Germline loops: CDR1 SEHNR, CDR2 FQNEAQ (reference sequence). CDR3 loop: CASSQLGQGAGEPQHF. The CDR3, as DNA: TGTGCCAGCAGCCAGTTAGGACAGGGGGCAGGAGAGCCCCAGCATTTT.

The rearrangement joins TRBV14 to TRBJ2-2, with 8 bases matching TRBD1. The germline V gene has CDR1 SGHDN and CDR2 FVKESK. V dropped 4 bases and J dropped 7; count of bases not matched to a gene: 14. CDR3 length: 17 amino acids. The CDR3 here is CASSPTDRAFIGGELFF. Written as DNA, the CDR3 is TGTGCCAGCAGCCCAACGGACAGGGCCTTTATAGGCGGGGAGCTGTTTTTT.

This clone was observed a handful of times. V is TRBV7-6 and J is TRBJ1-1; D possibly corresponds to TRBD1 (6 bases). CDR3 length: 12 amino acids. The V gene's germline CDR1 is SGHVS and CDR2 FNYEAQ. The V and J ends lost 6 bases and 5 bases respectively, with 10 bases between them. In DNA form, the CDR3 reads TGTGCCAGCAGTTTAAGGGGGACTGAAGCTTTCTTT. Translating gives CASSLRGTEAFF.

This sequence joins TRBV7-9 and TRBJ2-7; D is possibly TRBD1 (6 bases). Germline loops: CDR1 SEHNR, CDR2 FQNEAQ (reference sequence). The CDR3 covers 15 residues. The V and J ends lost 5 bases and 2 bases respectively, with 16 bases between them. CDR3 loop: CASSPEGESTYEQYF. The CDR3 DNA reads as TGTGCCAGCAGCCCAGAGGGGGAAAGTACCTACGAGCAGTACTTC.

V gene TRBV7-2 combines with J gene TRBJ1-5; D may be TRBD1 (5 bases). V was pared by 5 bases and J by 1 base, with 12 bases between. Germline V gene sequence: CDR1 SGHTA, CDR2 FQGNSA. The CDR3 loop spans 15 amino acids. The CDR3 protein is CASSLQGMSNQPQHF. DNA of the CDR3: TGTGCCAGCAGCCTCCAGGGTATGAGCAATCAGCCCCAGCATTTT.

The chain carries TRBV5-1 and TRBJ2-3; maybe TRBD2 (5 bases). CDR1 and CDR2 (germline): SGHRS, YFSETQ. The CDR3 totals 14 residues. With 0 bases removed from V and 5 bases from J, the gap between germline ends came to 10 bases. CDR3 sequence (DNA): TGCGCCAGCAGCTTGGTAGCCGGGGAAGATACGCAGTATTTT. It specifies CASSLVAGEDTQYF.

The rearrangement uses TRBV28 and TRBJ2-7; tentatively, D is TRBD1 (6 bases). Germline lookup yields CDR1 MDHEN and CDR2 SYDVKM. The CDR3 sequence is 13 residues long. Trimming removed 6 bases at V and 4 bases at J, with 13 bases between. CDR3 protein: CASRLQGRYEQYF. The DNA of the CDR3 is TGTGCCAGCAGGCTACAGGGAAGGTACGAGCAGTACTTC.

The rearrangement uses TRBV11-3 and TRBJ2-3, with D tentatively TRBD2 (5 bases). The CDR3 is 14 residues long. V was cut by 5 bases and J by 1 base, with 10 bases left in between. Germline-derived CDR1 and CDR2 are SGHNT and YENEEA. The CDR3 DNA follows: TGTGCCAGCAGCCTAGCTCGGGGCACAGATACGCAGTATTTT. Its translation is CASSLARGTDTQYF.

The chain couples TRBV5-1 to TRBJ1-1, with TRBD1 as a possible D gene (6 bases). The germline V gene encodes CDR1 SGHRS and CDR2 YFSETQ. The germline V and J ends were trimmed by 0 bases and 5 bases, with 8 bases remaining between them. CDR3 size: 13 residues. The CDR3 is CASSLAGDTEAFF. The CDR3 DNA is TGCGCCAGCAGCTTGGCAGGGGATACTGAAGCTTTCTTT.